The 12 T cell receptor beta chains reported below all come from one sample, sequenced in a study of CD8 T cells in Susac syndrome (dated by TCRdb to the late 2010s). The method was the immunoSEQ multiplex PCR assay. RNA was extracted using the RNeasy kit, and roughly 0.45 to 1 microgram was reverse transcribed with random hexamers. Starting from the raw public reads, TCRdb applied fastp trimming at Q25, assembled clones with MiXCR and retained in-frame beta chains. Rows with one shared CDR3 protein collapse into an entry with the most common genes and DNA. Across this sample there are 85,000 to 90,000 distinct CDR3 sequences, with 90% to 95% seen only once. The top ten hold roughly 0.32% of the sample. The sequenced sample was CD8+ T cells from PBMCs. All receptors derive from a human donor in good health.

This sequence joins TRBV6-1 and TRBJ2-7; TRBD1 aligns across 7 bases. Trimming cost V 2 bases and J 5 bases; bases outside gene matches: 6. From germline, CDR1 is MNHNS and CDR2 SASEGT. CDR3 size: 14 residues. CDR3 region: CASSERGGWDEQYF. The CDR3 DNA reads as TGTGCCAGCAGTGAACGAGGGGGCTGGGACGAGCAGTACTTC.

This clonotype occurred a few times. The J gene is TRBJ2-7, the V gene TRBV5-4, with 8 bases that match TRBD2. Trimming removed 4 bases from V and 7 bases from J; junction bases left unmatched: 10. Looked up from germline, CDR1 is SGHNT and CDR2 is YYREEE (reference sequence). The CDR3 runs 14 residues. The CDR3 loop is CASSVKAGEGEQYF. In DNA form, the CDR3 reads TGTGCCAGCAGCGTGAAAGCGGGGGAGGGGGAGCAGTACTTC.

This CDR3 reads CASSSGAEAFF. As DNA, the CDR3 is TGTGCCAGCAGCTCCGGTGCTGAAGCTTTCTTT. The J gene is TRBJ1-1, the V gene TRBV7-8; the D is unclear. Germline CDR1 reads SGHVS; CDR2 reads FQNEAQ. The ends were cut back, 4 bases at V and 6 bases at J, with 6 bases in the middle. This CDR3 comprises 11 residues.

The genes are TRBV20-1 and TRBJ2-7; D call uncertain. V lost 1 base and J 2 bases, leaving 15 bases between the germline ends. The CDR3 contains 15 residues. Per germline, CDR1 DFQATT and CDR2 SNEGSKA (reference sequence). The CDR3 loop is CSARGGRAPTYEQYF. The DNA of the CDR3 is TGCAGTGCTAGAGGCGGACGGGCCCCAACCTACGAGCAGTACTTC.

CDR3 in amino acids: CASSQESSGGPDTQYF. The CDR3 coding sequence is TGTGCCAGCAGCCAAGAAAGCTCGGGGGGGCCAGATACGCAGTATTTT. The chain couples TRBV4-2 to TRBJ2-3; 8 bases are shared with TRBD2. Trimming took 0 bases from V and 4 from J; bases not matched to a gene: 6. This CDR3 contains 16 residues. Germline-derived CDR1 and CDR2 are LGHNA and YNFKEQ.

The CDR3 region has the DNA TGTGCCAGCAGTGAAGCTCAAGCAGAGAACACCGGGGAGCTGTTTTTT. Translating gives CASSEAQAENTGELFF. The chain has TRBV2 and TRBJ2-2, with D uncertain. The CDR3 runs 16 residues. CDR1 is SNHLY and CDR2 is FYNNEI in the germline V gene. Trimming removed 0 bases at V and 1 base at J, with 9 bases between.

This clonotype was recorded once. The CDR3 spells CSVEEQGADGYTF. The CDR3 nucleotides read TGCAGCGTTGAAGAACAGGGGGCGGATGGCTACACCTTC. This chain links TRBV29-1 with TRBJ1-2, with 9 bases lining up with TRBD1. Unmatched junction bases numbered 2, after V lost 0 bases and J lost 6 bases. There are 13 residues in the CDR3. CDR1 and CDR2 (germline): SQVTM, ANQGSEA.

V usage is TRBV27 and J usage is TRBJ2-7; tentative D call: TRBD2 (5 bases). This CDR3 comprises 15 residues. Trimming took 5 bases from V and 2 from J, leaving 16 bases between them. Per germline, CDR1 MNHEY and CDR2 SMNVEV (reference sequence). CDR3 sequence (DNA): TGTGCCAGCAGTCCCACCGGGGAAGGCACCTACGAGCAGTACTTC. The encoded protein is CASSPTGEGTYEQYF.

The gene calls are TRBV5-4 and TRBJ2-5; TRBD1 or TRBD2 may be the D gene (5 bases each). The CDR3 runs to 17 residues. Germline V gene data show CDR1 as SGHNT and CDR2 as YYREEE (reference sequence). V was cut by 4 bases and J by 4 bases, with 23 bases left in between. The CDR3 here is CASSPYPFGGSTETQYF. In nucleotides, the CDR3 is TGTGCCAGCAGCCCATACCCGTTTGGGGGTTCGACAGAGACCCAGTACTTC.

In DNA form, the CDR3 reads TGTGCCAGCAGCTCAGCCGGGACTAGCGGGTACGGCAACACCGGGGAGCTGTTTTTT. Amino acids: CASSSAGTSGYGNTGELFF. This rearrangement joins TRBV7-9 to TRBJ2-2, with 12 bases aligning to TRBD2. Germline V gene lookup returns CDR1 SEHNR and CDR2 FQNEAQ (reference sequence). The CDR3 extends over 19 amino acids. The V segment lost 4 bases and the J segment 2 bases; nucleotides outside the gene matches: 11.

This rearrangement joins TRBV7-8 to TRBJ1-4, with D unresolved. V lost 5 bases to trimming and J lost 0 bases, with 10 bases between them. The CDR3 contains 15 residues. Per the germline V gene, CDR1 is SGHVS and CDR2 is FQNEAQ. CDR3: CASSAWWSTNEKLFF. CDR3 in DNA: TGTGCCAGCAGCGCGTGGTGGTCAACTAATGAAAAACTGTTTTTT. Variable domain in full (rest from reference TRBV7-8 and TRBJ1-4): GAGVSQSPRYKVAKRGQDVALRCDPISGHVSLFWYQQALGQGPEFLTYFQNEAQLDKSGLPSDRFFAERPEGSVSTLKIQRTQQEDSAVYLCASSAWWSTNEKLFFGSGTQLSVL.

The chain links TRBV15 to TRBJ2-2, with 9 bases lining up with TRBD2. V lost 5 bases to trimming and J lost 7 bases; unmatched junction nucleotides: 17. The CDR3 totals 18 residues. Germline CDR1 and CDR2: LNHNV and YYDKDF (reference sequence). CDR3 DNA sequence: TGTGCCACCAGCGGCCAGGGCCCAGCGGGGGGCCGGAACGGGGAGCTGTTTTTT. Its protein product is CATSGQGPAGGRNGELFF.